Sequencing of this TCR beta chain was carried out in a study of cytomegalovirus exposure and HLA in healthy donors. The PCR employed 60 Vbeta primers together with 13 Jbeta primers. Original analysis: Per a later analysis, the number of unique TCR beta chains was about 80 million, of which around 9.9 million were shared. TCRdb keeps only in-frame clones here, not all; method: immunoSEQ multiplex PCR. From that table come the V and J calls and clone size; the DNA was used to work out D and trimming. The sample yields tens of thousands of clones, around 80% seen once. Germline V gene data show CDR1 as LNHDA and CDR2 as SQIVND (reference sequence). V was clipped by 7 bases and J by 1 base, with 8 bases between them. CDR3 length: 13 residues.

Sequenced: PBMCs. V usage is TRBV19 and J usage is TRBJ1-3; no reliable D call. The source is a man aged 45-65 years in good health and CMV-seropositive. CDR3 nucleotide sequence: TGTGCCAGTACAATCCTATCTGGAAACACCATATATTTT. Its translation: CASTILSGNTIYF.